This entry lists 19 T cell receptor beta chains sequenced from one sample in a study of cytomegalovirus exposure and HLA in healthy donors. Primers for the PCR totalled 60 Vbeta and 13 Jbeta. TCRdb's table, derived via immunoSEQ multiplex PCR, lists solely in-frame clones and lacks some. The sample has fewer than 140,000 clones; roughly 80% are singletons. Sequenced: PBMCs. These receptors came from a man aged 55-75 years in good health and CMV-seronegative.

V gene TRBV9 combines with J gene TRBJ1-4; 9 bases align to TRBD1. This CDR3 is 17 amino acids long. Germline V lookup: CDR1 SGDLS, CDR2 YYNGEE. Trimming at V came to 3 bases and at J to 5 bases, leaving 11 bases not matched to a gene. The CDR3 here is CASSALDRGFRNEKLFF. CDR3 nucleotide sequence: TGTGCCAGCAGCGCCTTGGACAGGGGTTTTCGAAATGAAAAACTGTTTTTT. The full variable domain, in which reference TRBV9 and TRBJ1-4 provide the parts outside the CDR3, is DSGVTQTPKHLITATGQRVTLRCSPRSGDLSVYWYQQSLDQGLQFLIQYYNGEERAKGNILERFSAQQFPDLHSELNLSSLELGDSALYFCASSALDRGFRNEKLFFGSGTQLSVL.

The chain combines TRBV4-3 with TRBJ2-2, with D tentatively TRBD1 (7 bases). The CDR3 has 16 residues. CDR1 LGHNA and CDR2 YSLEER come from the germline V gene. V was shortened by 0 bases and J by 6 bases, with 14 bases between the two germline ends. The DNA of the CDR3 is TGCGCCAGCAGCCAAGATGGGCAGGGGGGTGCCGGGGAGCTGTTTTTT. This translates into CASSQDGQGGAGELFF.

V and J are TRBV2 and TRBJ1-5; possible D gene TRBD1, 5 bases. Germline V lookup: CDR1 SNHLY, CDR2 FYNNEI. V lost 6 bases and J 2 bases, leaving 11 bases between the germline ends. The CDR3 has 14 amino acids. The DNA of the CDR3 is TGTGCCAGCAGCTTGGGAGGGGGCAATCAGCCCCAGCATTTT. Its protein product is CASSLGGGNQPQHF.

The chain has TRBV18 and TRBJ1-4; weak D call: TRBD1 (6 bases). Germline CDR1 and CDR2: KGHSH and LQKENI. Trimming removed 0 bases from V and 3 bases from J, with 11 bases in between. The CDR3 length is 16 residues. CDR3: CASSPPWGRSNEKLFF. The CDR3 region has the DNA TGTGCCAGCTCACCACCTTGGGGGCGATCTAATGAAAAACTGTTTTTT.

A remark on this clone: One junction end disagrees with the germline gene, perhaps due to a read error. The chain joins TRBV6-1 to TRBJ2-2, with 9 bases aligning to TRBD1. Germline CDR1 and CDR2: MNHNS and SASEGT. There are 16 residues in the CDR3. In nucleotides, the CDR3 is TGTGCCAGCAGTCAAGCCGGGACAGGGACCACCGGGGAGCTGTTTTTT. Its protein product is CASSQAGTGTTGELFF.

The chain couples TRBV5-1 to TRBJ2-2, with no clear D. V lost 4 bases and J 2 bases, leaving 6 bases between the germline ends. The germline V gene encodes CDR1 SGHRS and CDR2 YFSETQ. The CDR3 covers 13 residues. The CDR3 bases are TGCGCCAGCAGCCCTAGAAACACCGGGGAGCTGTTTTTT. As protein: CASSPRNTGELFF.

The chain joins TRBV6-1 to TRBJ2-7; the D is unclear. Germline values: CDR1 MNHNS, CDR2 SASEGT. With 2 bases removed from V and 3 bases from J, the gap between germline ends came to 8 bases. The CDR3 has 13 residues. CDR3 in amino acids: CASSEPPIYEQYF. The CDR3 DNA follows: TGTGCCAGCAGTGAACCGCCTATCTACGAGCAGTACTTC.

The chain has TRBV7-8 and TRBJ1-2; D is uncertain. The germline V gene has CDR1 SGHVS and CDR2 FQNEAQ. CDR3 length: 12 residues. Trimming pared 5 bases from V and 4 bases from J, leaving 8 bases between. The CDR3 bases are TGTGCCAGCAGCCGAGCCCTCTATGGCTACACCTTC. Protein sequence: CASSRALYGYTF.

J is TRBJ2-1 and V is TRBV18; 14 bases agree with TRBD2. Trimming cost V 0 bases and J 10 bases; bases outside gene matches: 5. Germline V gene data show CDR1 as KGHSH and CDR2 as LQKENI. The CDR3 is made up of 16 amino acids. The CDR3 DNA reads as TGTGCCAGCTCACCACCGGGACTAGCGGGGGAGATGGAGCAGTTCTTC. This translates into CASSPPGLAGEMEQFF.

This chain uses TRBV19 with TRBJ1-5, with a weak D call TRBD1 (5 bases). CDR3 size: 15 residues. Germline assignment: CDR1 LNHDA and CDR2 SQIVND (reference sequence). Trimming stripped 0 bases from V and 3 bases from J, with 9 bases between. CDR3 bases: TGTGCCAGTAGTATAGAGGGCAGGGCCAATCAGCCCCAGCATTTT. Protein sequence: CASSIEGRANQPQHF.

CDR3 sequence reads: CASSVVGTGGETQYF. The CDR3 region has the DNA TGTGCCAGCAGCGTAGTCGGGACAGGGGGGGAGACCCAGTACTTC. The rearrangement uses TRBV9 and TRBJ2-5; 11 bases match TRBD1. CDR3 length: 15 residues. From germline, CDR1 is SGDLS and CDR2 YYNGEE. J gave up 5 bases and V 0 bases, and 3 bases lay outside the gene matches.

The DNA for the CDR3 is TGTGCCAGTAAGGAGGGACAGGGGGTAACCTACAATGAGCAGTTCTTC. Its protein is CASKEGQGVTYNEQFF. The chain recombines TRBV19 with TRBJ2-1; TRBD1 aligns across 11 bases. V was clipped by 7 bases and J by 2 bases; unmatched bases: 7. Germline V lookup: CDR1 LNHDA, CDR2 SQIVND (reference sequence). This CDR3 has 16 residues.

The rearrangement joins TRBV14 to TRBJ1-2; unclear D gene. Germline V gene sequence: CDR1 SGHDN, CDR2 FVKESK. Trimming removed 5 bases from V and 2 bases from J, with 12 bases in between. The CDR3 runs 14 residues. The CDR3 coding sequence is TGTGCCAGCAGCGCCTCGAGGCTCAACTATGGCTACACCTTC. Translated: CASSASRLNYGYTF.

DNA for the CDR3: TGTGCCAGCAGACGCCGGGACTCAGCTTTCTTT. It yields the protein CASRRRDSAFF. This chain connects TRBV6-5 to TRBJ1-1, with a tentative D call TRBD1 (5 bases). Per germline, CDR1 MNHEY and CDR2 SVGAGI. V lost 6 bases and J 10 bases, leaving 12 bases between the germline ends. The CDR3 contains 11 residues.

This clone was seen a single time. V is TRBV18 and J is TRBJ1-1; D call uncertain. The CDR3 extends over 13 amino acids. V was trimmed by 3 bases and J by 1 base, leaving 6 bases between them. Per germline, CDR1 KGHSH and CDR2 LQKENI. The CDR3: CASSPYTNTEAFF. The CDR3 DNA follows: TGTGCCAGCTCACCTTACACGAACACTGAAGCTTTCTTT.

V is TRBV6-5 and J is TRBJ2-2; 8 bases are shared with TRBD1. The CDR3 totals 13 residues. Germline V gives CDR1 MNHEY, CDR2 SVGAGI. The V and J ends lost 4 bases and 7 bases, in that order; junction bases with no gene match: 2. The CDR3 here is CASSLQGGGELFF. In nucleotides, the CDR3 is TGTGCCAGCAGTTTACAGGGGGGCGGGGAGCTGTTTTTT.

The chain carries TRBV11-2 and TRBJ2-4; the match to TRBD1 covers 7 bases. CDR3 length: 19 amino acids. V dropped 6 bases and J dropped 0; count of bases not matched to a gene: 17. Looked up from germline, CDR1 is SGHAT and CDR2 is FQNNGV. CDR3 in amino acids: CASSTRQGSSILAKNIQYF. CDR3 coding DNA: TGTGCCAGCAGTACCCGACAGGGATCCTCTATTTTAGCCAAAAACATTCAGTACTTC.

This sequence joins TRBV5-5 and TRBJ1-3, with a tentative D call TRBD1 (5 bases). Per the germline V gene, CDR1 is SGHKS and CDR2 is YYEKEE (reference sequence). This CDR3 comprises 14 residues. V lost 4 bases and J 3 bases, leaving 11 bases between the germline ends. CDR3 in DNA: TGTGCCAGCAGCCCCGGGGGGATTGGAAACACCATATATTTT. Protein sequence: CASSPGGIGNTIYF.

This clone was counted a few times. The chain combines TRBV7-2 with TRBJ1-2; 7 positions match TRBD1. V trimming: 5 bases; J trimming: 4 bases; junction bases outside the gene matches: 16. Germline V gene data show CDR1 as SGHTA and CDR2 as FQGNSA. CDR3 length: 17 amino acids. This CDR3 is CASSQGAGGATAYGYTF. The CDR3, as DNA: TGTGCCAGCAGCCAAGGGGCAGGGGGAGCCACCGCCTATGGCTACACCTTC.